Presented here are 21 T cell receptor beta chains from one specimen sequenced in a study of regulatory and conventional T cells in RAG deficiency. The sorted regulatory T cells were CD4+, CD25-high and CD127-low, with genomic DNA sequenced. Repertoires were generated with immunoSEQ multiplex PCR, while TCRdb's copy carries only in-frame clones and drops some. The data contain under 20,000 clones, roughly 89% of them singletons. In addition, the sample was reused for a study of regulatory T cells. This second report adds: The PCR used 52 TRBV and 13 TRBJ primers.

Sequencing was done on a sample of Tregs sorted from blood. Receptors originate from a human donor in good health.

The chain couples TRBV11-2 to TRBJ1-6, with 11 nucleotides matching TRBD1. Losses at the gene ends were 3 bases for V and 7 bases for J; bases not matched to a gene: 2. This CDR3 is 15 amino acids long. In germline, CDR1 is SGHAT, CDR2 FQNNGV. CDR3 DNA sequence: TGTGCCAGCAGCTTGGGGACAGGGGGGAATTCACCCCTCCACTTT. Translating gives CASSLGTGGNSPLHF.

The rearrangement joins TRBV7-3 to TRBJ2-1; 10 bases align to TRBD2. Germline lookup yields CDR1 SGHTA and CDR2 FQGTGA. The CDR3 spans 15 residues. After removal of 8 bases from V and 11 bases from J, the junction contained 15 bases not matched to a gene. CDR3 nucleotide sequence: TGTGCCAGCGCCACCGATAGCGGGGGGAATAGGAAGCAGTTCTTC. This encodes CASATDSGGNRKQFF.

This clone was seen a single time. V is TRBV7-2 and J is TRBJ2-7; D is undetermined. Germline assignment: CDR1 SGHTA and CDR2 FQGNSA. CDR3 size: 13 residues. With 3 bases removed from V and 0 bases from J, the gap between germline ends came to 6 bases. The CDR3: CASSFRFSYEQYF. CDR3 nucleotides: TGTGCCAGCAGCTTCCGCTTCTCCTACGAGCAGTACTTC.

The chain combines TRBV10-3 with TRBJ1-5; D is unresolved. This CDR3 region has 13 residues. V was shortened by 6 bases and J by 4 bases, with 10 bases between the two germline ends. Germline V gives CDR1 ENHRY, CDR2 SYGVKD. Here the CDR3 reads CAIRGLENQPQHF. CDR3 in DNA: TGTGCCATCAGGGGTCTAGAGAATCAGCCCCAGCATTTT.

The V and J genes are TRBV11-2 and TRBJ2-1, with D uncertain. Looked up from germline, CDR1 is SGHAT and CDR2 is FQNNGV. Trimming removed 4 bases at V and 4 bases at J, with 8 bases between. The CDR3 runs to 13 residues. DNA of the CDR3: TGTGCCAGCAGCTCACATCAGTACAATGAGCAGTTCTTC. Translating it yields CASSSHQYNEQFF.

This clone showed up just once. The chain uses TRBV2 and TRBJ1-2; the match to TRBD1 covers 7 bases. After removal of 5 bases from V and 5 bases from J, the junction contained 8 bases not matched to a gene. Germline lookup yields CDR1 SNHLY and CDR2 FYNNEI. The CDR3 is 14 residues long. The CDR3 DNA follows: TGTGCCAGCAGTAAAGGACAGGTTGGGTATGGCTACACCTTC. Translating gives CASSKGQVGYGYTF.

This clone came up a few times. The chain uses TRBV19 and TRBJ1-4; 7 bases map to TRBD1. This CDR3 comprises 14 residues. Trimming cost V 5 bases and J 2 bases; bases outside gene matches: 2. CDR1 is LNHDA, CDR2 SQIVND, per germline (reference sequence). The CDR3 coding sequence is TGTGCCAGTAGTGTGACAGGGACTAATGAAAAACTGTTTTTT. Its translation is CASSVTGTNEKLFF.

The rearrangement uses TRBV19 and TRBJ2-1; 7 nucleotides agree with TRBD2. Germline V gene sequence: CDR1 LNHDA, CDR2 SQIVND (reference sequence). CDR3 length: 17 residues. With V trimmed by 1 base and J by 0 bases, 6 bases remained unmatched. The CDR3 loop reads CASSIVRLAASYNEQFF. In DNA form, the CDR3 reads TGTGCCAGTAGTATAGTACGGCTAGCGGCCTCCTACAATGAGCAGTTCTTC.

This chain connects TRBV5-4 to TRBJ1-2; D is perhaps TRBD1 (5 bases). V lost 1 base and J 8 bases, leaving 15 bases between the germline ends. CDR3 size: 14 residues. The germline V gene has CDR1 SGHNT and CDR2 YYREEE (reference sequence). The CDR3 spells CASSLMGGIGGYTF. CDR3 DNA sequence: TGTGCCAGCAGCTTGATGGGGGGGATAGGGGGCTACACCTTC.

This clone was counted once. The CDR3 sequence: CASSGEGGTEAFF. The CDR3 DNA reads as TGTGCCAGCAGTGGAGAGGGCGGCACTGAAGCTTTCTTT. The genes are TRBV6-4 and TRBJ1-1; D ambiguous. Germline CDR1 MRHNA, CDR2 SNTAGT. This CDR3 is 13 amino acids long. V was clipped by 4 bases and J by 4 bases, with 10 bases between them.

The chain carries TRBV5-1 and TRBJ2-7; the D is unclear. The CDR3 runs to 12 residues. V was cut by 4 bases and J by 3 bases, with 8 bases left in between. The germline V gene has CDR1 SGHRS and CDR2 YFSETQ. The CDR3 region has the DNA TGCGCCAGCAGCCGTGAAAACTACGAGCAGTACTTC. Translating it yields CASSRENYEQYF.

The chain uses TRBV9 and TRBJ2-2; no definite D call. Germline lookup yields CDR1 SGDLS and CDR2 YYNGEE. V dropped 1 base and J dropped 2 bases, with 6 bases sitting between them. The CDR3 covers 14 residues. The CDR3 loop reads CASSVSGNTGELFF. The DNA for the CDR3 is TGTGCCAGCAGCGTATCGGGTAACACCGGGGAGCTGTTTTTT.

This clone was detected only once. The rearrangement uses TRBV14 and TRBJ1-3; D gene uncertain. This CDR3 spans 15 amino acids. In germline, CDR1 is SGHDN, CDR2 FVKESK. Between the trimmed V and J ends, which lost 1 base and 9 bases, there was a span of 16 bases. The CDR3 bases are TGTGCCAGCAGCCAAGTTTTAACAGCTGGAGGCACCATATATTTT. Its translation is CASSQVLTAGGTIYF.

The chain employs TRBV6-1 and TRBJ1-1; D is ambiguous. Germline V gene lookup returns CDR1 MNHNS and CDR2 SASEGT. The CDR3 is 12 amino acids. The V end lost 7 bases, the J end lost 4 bases, and 10 bases lay between the germline ends. CDR3 sequence: CASNLGITEAFF. In DNA, the CDR3 is TGTGCCAGCAATTTAGGGATCACTGAAGCTTTCTTT.

This rearrangement joins TRBV10-2 to TRBJ2-3; 7 nucleotides agree with TRBD2. V trimming: 1 base; J trimming: 1 base; junction bases outside the gene matches: 23. Germline values: CDR1 WSHSY, CDR2 SAAADI. The CDR3 consists of 22 residues. CDR3 sequence (DNA): TGCGCCAGCAGTGAGTGGGAGGGCAAGCGGTCTCCGATCCCCACCCGCACAGATACGCAGTATTTT. It codes for CASSEWEGKRSPIPTRTDTQYF.

The chain couples TRBV6-5 to TRBJ1-6; 7 bases agree with TRBD1. There are 14 residues in the CDR3. In germline, CDR1 is MNHEY, CDR2 SVGAGI. V shed 6 bases, J shed 9 bases, and the junction held 8 bases outside the gene matches. The CDR3 loop is CASSRARDSSPLHF. The DNA for the CDR3 is TGTGCCAGCAGCCGGGCCAGGGACAGTTCACCCCTCCACTTT.

The rearrangement links TRBV7-6 to TRBJ2-3; no clear D. Germline-derived CDR1 and CDR2 are SGHVS and FNYEAQ. V was shortened by 1 base and J by 0 bases, with 5 bases between the two germline ends. The CDR3 is made up of 14 amino acids. Written as DNA, the CDR3 is TGTGCCAGCAGCTTAGTAAAAAGCACAGATACGCAGTATTTT. Residues: CASSLVKSTDTQYF.

The chain joins TRBV9 to TRBJ2-7; tentatively, D is TRBD2 (6 bases). The germline CDR1 and CDR2 sequences are SGDLS and YYNGEE. This CDR3 contains 15 residues. The V gene lost 0 bases and the J gene lost 4 bases, with 14 bases spanning the gap. The CDR3 loop reads CASSVGPAGNYEQYF. The CDR3 coding sequence is TGTGCCAGCAGCGTAGGTCCAGCGGGCAATTACGAGCAGTACTTC.

V and J are TRBV10-2 and TRBJ2-7; 12 bases agree with TRBD1. Germline trimming cut 6 bases from V and 1 base from J; bases unmatched to any gene: 7. Germline-derived CDR1 and CDR2 are WSHSY and SAAADI. The CDR3 has 16 residues. CDR3 nucleotides: TGCGCCAGCAGGGACAGGGACAGGGGGCTATCCTACGAGCAGTACTTC. This gives the protein CASRDRDRGLSYEQYF.

This chain joins TRBV6-5 and TRBJ2-7; no definite D call. Germline CDR1 MNHEY, CDR2 SVGAGI. V dropped 4 bases and J dropped 0 bases, with 13 bases sitting between them. This CDR3 contains 15 residues. The CDR3 DNA follows: TGTGCCAGCAGTTCTCAGGTGCGACTCTCCTACGAGCAGTACTTC. It specifies CASSSQVRLSYEQYF.

V usage is TRBV7-9 and J usage is TRBJ2-1; 15 nucleotides line up with TRBD2. This CDR3 has 16 residues. Trimming cost V 5 bases and J 10 bases; bases outside gene matches: 9. CDR1 is SEHNR, CDR2 FQNEAQ, per germline (reference sequence). In DNA, the CDR3 is TGTGCCAGCAGCCGGACTAGCGGGGGGGTTTTGCGCGAGCAGTTCTTC. This translates into CASSRTSGGVLREQFF.